This is a list of T cell receptor beta chains from one sample in a study of T cell changes during pregnancy in multiple sclerosis. Sequencing was performed with immunoSEQ multiplex PCR; in TCRdb, only in-frame clones are kept and a portion is missing. The table has tens of thousands of clones, roughly 92% seen once. Material: peripheral blood, obtained in the first trimester of pregnancy. Every receptor here comes from a female donor with multiple sclerosis, enrolled in a pregnancy study. Both conserved end residues are part of each CDR3. Fields, in order: J gene, V gene, clone size, D gene, CDR3 length, CDR3 DNA, CDR3 protein. The D gene is left open where the match is weak. Size tells how often a clone was seen (once, few, many) or the class of an expanded clone, and some rows leave it out.

J gene: TRBJ2-7
V gene: TRBV30
clone size: -
D gene: TRBD1
CDR3 length: 12
CDR3 DNA: TGTGCCTGGAGCTTACAGGGGGGCGAGCAGTACTTC
CDR3 protein: CAWSLQGGEQYF

J gene: TRBJ2-5
V gene: TRBV27
clone size: -
D gene: TRBD2
CDR3 length: 14
CDR3 DNA: TGTGCCAGCAGTTTTGATTCGGGGGGTCGGACCCAGTACTTC
CDR3 protein: CASSFDSGGRTQYF

J gene: TRBJ2-5
V gene: TRBV18
clone size: -
D gene: -
CDR3 length: 13
CDR3 DNA: TGTGCCAGCTCACCAAGGGGTTCGGAGACCCAGTACTTC
CDR3 protein: CASSPRGSETQYF

J gene: TRBJ1-1
V gene: TRBV6-4
clone size: -
D gene: -
CDR3 length: 13
CDR3 DNA: TGTGCCAGCAGTGGACAGTGGAACACTGAAGCTTTCTTT
CDR3 protein: CASSGQWNTEAFF

J gene: TRBJ2-7
V gene: TRBV6-1
clone size: -
D gene: TRBD2
CDR3 length: 14
CDR3 DNA: TGTGCCAGCAGTGGGCGGGGGGCCTCCTACGAGCAGTACTTC
CDR3 protein: CASSGRGASYEQYF

J gene: TRBJ2-2
V gene: TRBV27
clone size: -
D gene: -
CDR3 length: 12
CDR3 DNA: TGTGCCAGCAGTCCCCTCACCGGGGAGCTGTTTTTT
CDR3 protein: CASSPLTGELFF

J gene: TRBJ2-2
V gene: TRBV7-9
clone size: once
D gene: -
CDR3 length: 13
CDR3 DNA: TGTGCCAGCAGCTTTTTGTATACCGGGGAGCTGTTTTTT
CDR3 protein: CASSFLYTGELFF

J gene: TRBJ1-4
V gene: TRBV6-5
clone size: once
D gene: -
CDR3 length: 15
CDR3 DNA: TGTGCCAGCAGTTACTCCTTTGCAACTAATGAAAAACTGTTTTTT
CDR3 protein: CASSYSFATNEKLFF

J gene: TRBJ2-3
V gene: TRBV18
clone size: -
D gene: -
CDR3 length: 14
CDR3 DNA: TGTGCCAGCACGATAGCGAGCACACGGGATACGCAGTATTTT
CDR3 protein: CASTIASTRDTQYF

J gene: TRBJ2-2
V gene: TRBV6-4
clone size: -
D gene: TRBD1
CDR3 length: 14
CDR3 DNA: TGTGCCAGCGGGGCACAGGGGGACACCGGGGAGCTGTTTTTT
CDR3 protein: CASGAQGDTGELFF

J gene: TRBJ2-7
V gene: TRBV18
clone size: -
D gene: -
CDR3 length: 15
CDR3 DNA: TGTGCCAGCTCACCGCGATCCGGGGAAAGCTACGAGCAGTACTTC
CDR3 protein: CASSPRSGESYEQYF

J gene: TRBJ2-7
V gene: TRBV11-1
clone size: -
D gene: -
CDR3 length: 15
CDR3 DNA: TGTGCCAGCAGCTTAAACTCGGTCGGTTCCTACGAGCAGTACTTC
CDR3 protein: CASSLNSVGSYEQYF

J gene: TRBJ2-2
V gene: TRBV19
clone size: -
D gene: TRBD2
CDR3 length: 16
CDR3 DNA: TGTGCCAGTAGTATAGATGTTTCCGGGAGGGCCGGGGAGCTGTTTTTT
CDR3 protein: CASSIDVSGRAGELFF

J gene: TRBJ1-4
V gene: TRBV7-9
clone size: once
D gene: -
CDR3 length: 16
CDR3 DNA: TGTGCCAGCAGCGCACCTTCGGGGGGGGAGAATGAAAAACTGTTTTTT
CDR3 protein: CASSAPSGGENEKLFF

J gene: TRBJ1-2
V gene: TRBV5-6
clone size: -
D gene: -
CDR3 length: 18
CDR3 DNA: TGTGCCAGCAGCCATGAATTGAGCGAGCTTAGGGGACTGTATGGCTACACCTTC
CDR3 protein: CASSHELSELRGLYGYTF

J gene: TRBJ1-5
V gene: TRBV19
clone size: once
D gene: -
CDR3 length: 15
CDR3 DNA: TGTGCCAGTAGGCCCACCGACAGACCCGATCAGCCCCAGCATTTT
CDR3 protein: CASRPTDRPDQPQHF

J gene: TRBJ2-4
V gene: TRBV29-1
clone size: -
D gene: TRBD1
CDR3 length: 14
CDR3 DNA: TGCAGCGGGGGACAGGGGGGAGCCAAAAACATTCAGTACTTC
CDR3 protein: CSGGQGGAKNIQYF

J gene: TRBJ2-2
V gene: TRBV28
clone size: medium-sized
D gene: TRBD2
CDR3 length: 15
CDR3 DNA: TGTGCCAGCAGTAGAGCGGGGGTCGACACCGGGGAGCTGTTTTTT
CDR3 protein: CASSRAGVDTGELFF

J gene: TRBJ1-2
V gene: TRBV30
clone size: -
D gene: TRBD1
CDR3 length: 13
CDR3 DNA: TGTGCCTGGAGTGAAGGACAGGGGCAGGGCTACACCTTC
CDR3 protein: CAWSEGQGQGYTF

J gene: TRBJ2-6
V gene: TRBV9
clone size: -
D gene: -
CDR3 length: 16
CDR3 DNA: TGTGCCAGCAGCGTAGGTGTTAGCTCTGGGGCCAACGTCCTGACTTTC
CDR3 protein: CASSVGVSSGANVLTF

J gene: TRBJ1-1
V gene: TRBV18
clone size: -
D gene: -
CDR3 length: 13
CDR3 DNA: TGTGCCAGCTCGCCACTCGGGGGCACTGAAGCTTTCTTT
CDR3 protein: CASSPLGGTEAFF

J gene: TRBJ2-7
V gene: TRBV11-3
clone size: -
D gene: -
CDR3 length: 15
CDR3 DNA: TGTGCCAGCAGCGCGACTGGAGGAAGGGTTCACGAGCAGTACTTC
CDR3 protein: CASSATGGRVHEQYF

J gene: TRBJ2-2
V gene: TRBV6-1
clone size: -
D gene: TRBD1
CDR3 length: 16
CDR3 DNA: TGTGCCAGCAGTGACATTGGACAGGCGGCCACCGGGGAGCTGTTTTTT
CDR3 protein: CASSDIGQAATGELFF

J gene: TRBJ2-7
V gene: TRBV9
clone size: -
D gene: TRBD1
CDR3 length: 16
CDR3 DNA: TGTGCCAGCAGCGTAAACCCACAGGGGAGCTCCTACGAGCAGTACTTC
CDR3 protein: CASSVNPQGSSYEQYF

J gene: TRBJ2-7
V gene: TRBV13
clone size: -
D gene: -
CDR3 length: 14
CDR3 DNA: TGTGCCAGCAGCCTCCGGACAAGGAGCTACGAGCAGTACTTC
CDR3 protein: CASSLRTRSYEQYF

J gene: TRBJ2-5
V gene: TRBV6-6
clone size: -
D gene: TRBD2
CDR3 length: 16
CDR3 DNA: TGTGCCAGCAGTTACCCCGTTGGGCTAGCGGTAGAGACCCAGTACTTC
CDR3 protein: CASSYPVGLAVETQYF

J gene: TRBJ2-1
V gene: TRBV27
clone size: -
D gene: TRBD2
CDR3 length: 17
CDR3 DNA: TGTGCCAGCACCGCGGGGACTAGCGGGAGGAGGAACAATGAGCAGTTCTTC
CDR3 protein: CASTAGTSGRRNNEQFF

J gene: TRBJ2-4
V gene: TRBV29-1
clone size: -
D gene: TRBD1
CDR3 length: 13
CDR3 DNA: TGCAGCGGAGCCGGGACAGACAAAAACATTCAGTACTTC
CDR3 protein: CSGAGTDKNIQYF

J gene: TRBJ1-1
V gene: TRBV19
clone size: -
D gene: -
CDR3 length: 16
CDR3 DNA: TGTGCCAGTAGTAAGGCGGGGGAATCGTTGGACACTGAAGCTTTCTTT
CDR3 protein: CASSKAGESLDTEAFF

J gene: TRBJ2-7
V gene: TRBV5-6
clone size: -
D gene: -
CDR3 length: 15
CDR3 DNA: TGTGCCAGCAGCTCGATGGTCACAGATACTTACGAGCAGTACTTC
CDR3 protein: CASSSMVTDTYEQYF

J gene: TRBJ1-1
V gene: TRBV5-1
clone size: -
D gene: -
CDR3 length: 16
CDR3 DNA: TGCGCCAGCAGCCCGGGGGTGCTAACCATGAACACTGAAGCTTTCTTT
CDR3 protein: CASSPGVLTMNTEAFF

J gene: TRBJ1-6
V gene: TRBV5-6
clone size: -
D gene: TRBD1
CDR3 length: 17
CDR3 DNA: TGTGCCAGCAGCTGGACAGGCGGGATGACCTATAATTCACCCCTCCACTTT
CDR3 protein: CASSWTGGMTYNSPLHF

J gene: TRBJ2-7
V gene: TRBV2
clone size: -
D gene: TRBD1
CDR3 length: 15
CDR3 DNA: TGTGCCAGCAGTGAAGGGGGACAGGGTGGTTACGAGCAGTACTTC
CDR3 protein: CASSEGGQGGYEQYF

J gene: TRBJ1-2
V gene: TRBV6-5
clone size: -
D gene: -
CDR3 length: 13
CDR3 DNA: TGTGCCAGCAGTTACGAGCAGGCTGATGGCTACACCTTC
CDR3 protein: CASSYEQADGYTF

J gene: TRBJ2-1
V gene: TRBV4-1
clone size: -
D gene: TRBD2
CDR3 length: 20
CDR3 DNA: TGCGCCAGCAGCCAAGCGGAGGGAGCGGGAGCGTATACCTCCTACAATGAGCAGTTCTTC
CDR3 protein: CASSQAEGAGAYTSYNEQFF

J gene: TRBJ1-4
V gene: TRBV14
clone size: -
D gene: TRBD1
CDR3 length: 16
CDR3 DNA: TGTGCCAGCAGCCAACAACCTGGACAGGTTGTCGAAAAACTGTTTTTT
CDR3 protein: CASSQQPGQVVEKLFF

J gene: TRBJ2-3
V gene: TRBV7-3
clone size: -
D gene: TRBD2
CDR3 length: 17
CDR3 DNA: TGTGCCAGCAGCTTATCAATAGCGGGAGATGGGACAGATACGCAGTATTTT
CDR3 protein: CASSLSIAGDGTDTQYF

J gene: TRBJ2-2
V gene: TRBV13
clone size: -
D gene: -
CDR3 length: 13
CDR3 DNA: TGTGCCAGCAGCTTGGAGCGGGCCGGGGAGCTGTTTTTT
CDR3 protein: CASSLERAGELFF

J gene: TRBJ1-1
V gene: TRBV2
clone size: -
D gene: -
CDR3 length: 13
CDR3 DNA: TGTGCCAGCAGTGGACAGGCGAACACTGAAGCTTTCTTT
CDR3 protein: CASSGQANTEAFF

J gene: TRBJ1-2
V gene: TRBV19
clone size: -
D gene: -
CDR3 length: 13
CDR3 DNA: TGTGCCACATCGGCGGGACGGGTCTATGGCTACACCTTC
CDR3 protein: CATSAGRVYGYTF

J gene: TRBJ2-1
V gene: TRBV2
clone size: few
D gene: TRBD2
CDR3 length: 12
CDR3 DNA: TGTGCCAGCATTCGGACTAGCAATGAGCAGTTCTTC
CDR3 protein: CASIRTSNEQFF

J gene: TRBJ1-2
V gene: TRBV29-1
clone size: -
D gene: -
CDR3 length: 12
CDR3 DNA: TGCAGCGTTGCACATGCTAACTATGGCTACACCTTC
CDR3 protein: CSVAHANYGYTF

J gene: TRBJ2-1
V gene: TRBV28
clone size: -
D gene: TRBD2
CDR3 length: 18
CDR3 DNA: TGTGCCAGCAGTCCCTACCTGACGACTAGCGGGAGTCGGGATGAGCAGTTCTTC
CDR3 protein: CASSPYLTTSGSRDEQFF

J gene: TRBJ2-3
V gene: TRBV5-1
clone size: -
D gene: -
CDR3 length: 16
CDR3 DNA: TGCGCCAGCAGCACGCGGACATCACCTAGCACAGATACGCAGTATTTT
CDR3 protein: CASSTRTSPSTDTQYF

J gene: TRBJ2-1
V gene: TRBV7-2
clone size: -
D gene: -
CDR3 length: 15
CDR3 DNA: TGTGCCAGCAGCTTAAGGCGGAGCTCCTACAATGAGCAGTTCTTC
CDR3 protein: CASSLRRSSYNEQFF

J gene: TRBJ2-3
V gene: TRBV6-5
clone size: -
D gene: -
CDR3 length: 13
CDR3 DNA: TGTGCCACACGCCCACCGGGAACAGATACGCAGTATTTT
CDR3 protein: CATRPPGTDTQYF

J gene: TRBJ2-1
V gene: TRBV7-8
clone size: -
D gene: TRBD2
CDR3 length: 18
CDR3 DNA: TGTGCCAGCAGCTCAAAGTTGGTAATGAGACTAGCTTACAATGAGCAGTTCTTC
CDR3 protein: CASSSKLVMRLAYNEQFF

J gene: TRBJ2-1
V gene: TRBV29-1
clone size: -
D gene: TRBD2
CDR3 length: 16
CDR3 DNA: TGCAGCGTTGCCCTCCTACTAGCGGGGGTATACAATGAGCAGTTCTTC
CDR3 protein: CSVALLLAGVYNEQFF

J gene: TRBJ2-5
V gene: TRBV2
clone size: -
D gene: -
CDR3 length: 11
CDR3 DNA: TGTGCCAGCAGCCGAGGGGAGACCCAGTACTTC
CDR3 protein: CASSRGETQYF

J gene: TRBJ2-6
V gene: TRBV28
clone size: -
D gene: -
CDR3 length: 16
CDR3 DNA: TGTGCCAGCAGTTTTTTGCTAAGCTCTGGGGCCAACGTCCTGACTTTC
CDR3 protein: CASSFLLSSGANVLTF

J gene: TRBJ1-1
V gene: TRBV6-1
clone size: -
D gene: -
CDR3 length: 14
CDR3 DNA: TGTGCCAGCAGTTATCAGGGGCCTGAGACTGAAGCTTTCTTT
CDR3 protein: CASSYQGPETEAFF

J gene: TRBJ2-3
V gene: TRBV11-2
clone size: once
D gene: TRBD2
CDR3 length: 16
CDR3 DNA: TGTGCCAGCAGCTTAGCCCAGCGGGGGGGCACAGATACGCAGTATTTT
CDR3 protein: CASSLAQRGGTDTQYF

J gene: TRBJ2-3
V gene: TRBV10-3
clone size: -
D gene: TRBD1
CDR3 length: 15
CDR3 DNA: TGTGCCATCAGTGAGTCGGGACAGGGCACAGATACGCAGTATTTT
CDR3 protein: CAISESGQGTDTQYF

J gene: TRBJ2-7
V gene: TRBV7-9
clone size: -
D gene: -
CDR3 length: 12
CDR3 DNA: TGTGCCAGCAGCTTACACAGCTACGAGCAGTACTTC
CDR3 protein: CASSLHSYEQYF

J gene: TRBJ1-1
V gene: TRBV27
clone size: -
D gene: -
CDR3 length: 17
CDR3 DNA: TGTGCCAGCAGTTTAAGGGTGGGGGGAGGAATAAACGCTGAAGCTTTCTTT
CDR3 protein: CASSLRVGGGINAEAFF

J gene: TRBJ2-2
V gene: TRBV11-2
clone size: -
D gene: -
CDR3 length: 13
CDR3 DNA: TGTGCCAGCAGCTTAGCCGGGACCGGGGAGCTGTTTTTT
CDR3 protein: CASSLAGTGELFF

J gene: TRBJ2-5
V gene: TRBV7-2
clone size: -
D gene: -
CDR3 length: 15
CDR3 DNA: TGTGCCAGCAGCTTAGGGGCAGGGAAAGGAGAGACCCAGTACTTC
CDR3 protein: CASSLGAGKGETQYF

J gene: TRBJ2-7
V gene: TRBV18
clone size: -
D gene: TRBD2
CDR3 length: 17
CDR3 DNA: TGTGCCAGCTCACCACTGCCTTGGGGCGGGAGACCTTACGAGCAGTACTTC
CDR3 protein: CASSPLPWGGRPYEQYF

J gene: TRBJ1-2
V gene: TRBV19
clone size: -
D gene: -
CDR3 length: 13
CDR3 DNA: TGTGCCAGTAGTATTCCAGGGAACTATGGCTACACCTTC
CDR3 protein: CASSIPGNYGYTF